This entry lists 23 T cell receptor beta chains sequenced from one sample in a study of T cell changes during pregnancy in multiple sclerosis. Profiling relied on immunoSEQ multiplex PCR, and the TCRdb table lists in-frame clones only, not all of them. This sample has around 47,000 clones; 90% to 97% occur once, and the top ten carry roughly 0.9%. The material sequenced was peripheral blood, taken in the second trimester of pregnancy. These TCRs come from a female donor with multiple sclerosis, enrolled in a pregnancy study.

This CDR3 is CASSFWPNTEAFF. CDR3 DNA: TGTGCCAGCAGCTTTTGGCCTAACACTGAAGCTTTCTTT. The chain recombines TRBV11-1 with TRBJ1-1; no clear D gene. This CDR3 contains 13 residues. V was pared by 3 bases and J by 2 bases, with 7 bases between. Germline-derived CDR1 and CDR2 are SGHAT and FQDESV (reference sequence).

This rearrangement joins TRBV11-3 to TRBJ2-1; weak D call: TRBD1 (5 bases). The germline V gene encodes CDR1 SGHNT and CDR2 YENEEA. CDR3 size: 13 residues. V was shortened by 5 bases and J by 8 bases, with 13 bases between the two germline ends. CDR3 amino acids: CASSRRPQDEQFF. In nucleotides, the CDR3 is TGTGCCAGCAGCCGACGCCCACAGGATGAGCAGTTCTTC.

V is TRBV7-2 and J is TRBJ2-3; 11 bases align to TRBD2. The CDR3 sequence is 17 residues long. V gave up 5 bases and J gave up 6 bases; unmatched junction bases: 13. In germline, CDR1 is SGHTA, CDR2 FQGNSA. The CDR3 loop is CASSKNPSGGYRDTQYF. The CDR3 DNA sequence: TGTGCCAGCAGCAAAAACCCTAGCGGGGGGTACCGGGATACGCAGTATTTT.

This sequence joins TRBV6-6 and TRBJ2-2, with 7 bases aligning to TRBD2. The V segment lost 7 bases and the J segment 5 bases; nucleotides outside the gene matches: 7. The CDR3 totals 14 residues. Germline loops: CDR1 MNHNY, CDR2 SVGAGI (reference sequence). The DNA of the CDR3 is TGTGCCAGCACGCGGGCGCGGGGGACCGGGGAGCTGTTTTTT. The encoded protein is CASTRARGTGELFF.

This clone was seen once. CDR3 protein: CASSTDISNTEAFF. The CDR3 nucleotides read TGTGCCAGCAGCACCGACATTTCAAACACTGAAGCTTTCTTT. The chain couples TRBV7-9 to TRBJ1-1; D is uncertain. The CDR3 loop spans 14 amino acids. Germline values: CDR1 SEHNR, CDR2 FQNEAQ (reference sequence). With 5 bases removed from V and 2 bases from J, the gap between germline ends came to 12 bases.

The chain couples TRBV4-3 to TRBJ2-3; D not resolved. Trimming took 0 bases from V and 5 from J, leaving 12 bases between them. CDR3 length equals 15 residues. Germline V gene sequence: CDR1 LGHNA, CDR2 YSLEER. CDR3 region: CASSQDLRAGDTQYF. In nucleotides, the CDR3 is TGCGCCAGCAGCCAAGACCTCCGCGCTGGAGATACGCAGTATTTT.

In nucleotides, the CDR3 is TGTGCCAGCAGTGAAGCGCATGGGGCTAGCAATCAGCCCCAGCATTTT. Protein product: CASSEAHGASNQPQHF. J is TRBJ1-5 and V is TRBV2, with TRBD1 as a possible D gene (5 bases). The ends were cut back, 0 bases at V and 0 bases at J, with 9 bases in the middle. The CDR3 has 16 residues. In germline, CDR1 is SNHLY, CDR2 FYNNEI.

The rearrangement uses TRBV9 and TRBJ2-3; 15 positions agree with TRBD2. Germline CDR1 is SGDLS and CDR2 is YYNGEE. The CDR3 sequence is 17 residues long. The V segment lost 0 bases and the J segment 5 bases; nucleotides outside the gene matches: 4. CDR3 amino acids: CASSVGGLAGGVDTQYF. In DNA form, the CDR3 reads TGTGCCAGCAGCGTAGGCGGACTAGCGGGAGGGGTAGATACGCAGTATTTT.

V usage is TRBV6-6 and J usage is TRBJ2-3, with 9 bases that match TRBD2. V lost 10 bases to trimming and J lost 8 bases; unmatched junction nucleotides: 10. CDR1 and CDR2 (germline): MNHNY, SVGAGI (reference sequence). This CDR3 is built from 13 residues. DNA of the CDR3: TGTGCCACTCTGCGGGAGGGCCGTGGTACGCAGTATTTT. Amino acids: CATLREGRGTQYF.

V and J are TRBV6-1 and TRBJ1-5; D is unresolved. The CDR3 is 14 amino acids. Germline CDR1 MNHNS, CDR2 SASEGT. Between the trimmed V and J ends, which lost 4 bases and 7 bases, there was a span of 14 bases. CDR3 nucleotide sequence: TGTGCCAGCAGTGTAGGACCGTGGGAGCAGCCCCAGCATTTT. Protein sequence: CASSVGPWEQPQHF.

This chain joins TRBV6-6 and TRBJ2-7; TRBD2 is a possible D gene (6 bases). Trimming stripped 0 bases from V and 4 bases from J, with 16 bases between. CDR1 and CDR2 from the germline V gene are MNHNY and SVGAGI (reference sequence). The CDR3 totals 16 residues. The chain's CDR3 is CASSYSLGGPLYEQYF. For the CDR3, the DNA is TGTGCCAGCAGTTACTCGTTGGGGGGACCACTTTACGAGCAGTACTTC.

The rearrangement links TRBV6-6 to TRBJ2-1, with a weak D call TRBD1 (5 bases). V was trimmed by 2 bases and J by 4 bases, leaving 15 bases between them. The length of the CDR3 is 16 residues. Per the germline V gene, CDR1 is MNHNY and CDR2 is SVGAGI (reference sequence). CDR3: CASSYADSRFYNEQFF. The CDR3, as DNA: TGTGCCAGCAGTTACGCCGACAGTCGTTTTTACAATGAGCAGTTCTTC.

Only a few counts were recorded for this clone. The rearrangement joins TRBV7-9 to TRBJ2-3; D ambiguous. The V and J ends lost 1 base and 1 base respectively, with 3 bases between them. Per germline, CDR1 SEHNR and CDR2 FQNEAQ (reference sequence). This CDR3 region has 13 residues. For the CDR3, the DNA is TGTGCCAGCAGCTTAGTAGGCACAGATACGCAGTATTTT. This translates into CASSLVGTDTQYF.

The CDR3 nucleotides are TGCGCCAGCAGCTTGGAAGGGACGCCCAGGGGCAATGAGCAGTTCTTC. Protein: CASSLEGTPRGNEQFF. V and J are TRBV5-1 and TRBJ2-1, with a possible D match to TRBD1 (6 bases). Looked up from germline, CDR1 is SGHRS and CDR2 is YFSETQ. Trimming pared 0 bases from V and 6 bases from J, leaving 16 bases between. The CDR3 has 16 residues.

The chain has TRBV7-9 and TRBJ2-3; 12 nucleotides match TRBD2. The germline CDR1 and CDR2 sequences are SEHNR and FQNEAQ (reference sequence). The CDR3 has 18 residues. With V trimmed by 1 base and J by 4 bases, 9 bases remained unmatched. The CDR3 nucleotides are TGTGCCAGCAGCTTAGGGCGACTAGCGGGGGCCCGACCAGATACGCAGTATTTT. Translation gives CASSLGRLAGARPDTQYF.

The J gene is TRBJ2-5, the V gene TRBV7-8; 11 bases fit TRBD1. From germline, CDR1 is SGHVS and CDR2 FQNEAQ. The CDR3 is 15 amino acids. J gave up 5 bases and V 6 bases, and 8 bases lay outside the gene matches. CDR3: CASSLGQGGGETQYF. DNA for the CDR3: TGTGCCAGCAGTTTGGGACAGGGGGGAGGCGAGACCCAGTACTTC.

The J gene is TRBJ2-1, the V gene TRBV18; TRBD2 aligns across 8 bases. V trimming: 5 bases; J trimming: 8 bases; junction bases outside the gene matches: 5. Looked up from germline, CDR1 is KGHSH and CDR2 is LQKENI. This CDR3 contains 13 residues. The CDR3 bases are TGTGCCAGCTCAACCGGGGGGGGCGATGAGCAGTTCTTC. Its translation is CASSTGGGDEQFF. The variable domain in full, completed from reference TRBV18 and TRBJ2-1, reads NAGVMQNPRHLVRRRGQEARLRCSPMKGHSHVYWYRQLPEEGLKFMVYLQKENIIDESGMPKERFSAEFPKEGPSILRIQQVVRGDSAAYFCASSTGGGDEQFFGPGTRLTVL.

The CDR3 DNA reads as TGCAGCCTCAGCGCAGGCCCCTCTCGGGAGACTGAAGCTTTCTTT. Protein: CSLSAGPSRETEAFF. This rearrangement joins TRBV29-1 to TRBJ1-1; D is undetermined. The CDR3 has 15 amino acids. Germline V gene data show CDR1 as SQVTM and CDR2 as ANQGSEA. Trimming took off 8 bases at V and 5 bases at J, with 24 bases between the two ends.

The chain employs TRBV6-4 and TRBJ1-5; TRBD1 matches 8 bases. The V segment lost 7 bases and the J segment 7 bases; nucleotides outside the gene matches: 15. The CDR3 length is 16 residues. Germline V CDR1 and CDR2: MRHNA, SNTAGT. The CDR3 bases are TGTGCCAGCACCGAGCCGACAGGGGACCAACGGCAGCCCCAGCATTTT. This translates into CASTEPTGDQRQPQHF.

The rearrangement uses TRBV7-3 and TRBJ2-3; TRBD1 matches 10 bases. CDR1 and CDR2 from the germline V gene are SGHTA and FQGTGA. The CDR3 runs to 18 residues. Germline trimming cut 6 bases from V and 2 bases from J; bases unmatched to any gene: 14. The CDR3 DNA reads as TGTGCCAGCAGAAAAATCGGGGACAGGGGTGTGGACACAGATACGCAGTATTTT. Translating gives CASRKIGDRGVDTDTQYF.

The rearrangement uses TRBV7-2 and TRBJ2-1, with 9 positions matching TRBD1. The CDR3 is made up of 17 amino acids. The junction had 16 bases not matched to a gene; V was cut back by 5 bases and J by 8 bases. CDR1 is SGHTA and CDR2 is FQGNSA in the germline V gene. Written as DNA, the CDR3 is TGTGCCAGCAGCCCAGTCCTAGTGGGACAGGGTATGTATGAGCAGTTCTTC. It translates to CASSPVLVGQGMYEQFF.

The CDR3 sequence is CASSARLGNTGELFF. DNA for the CDR3: TGTGCCAGCAGCGCAAGACTAGGGAACACCGGGGAGCTGTTTTTT. V is TRBV7-2 and J is TRBJ2-2, with D maybe TRBD2 (6 bases). The germline V and J ends were trimmed by 5 bases and 1 base, with 11 bases remaining between them. There are 15 residues in the CDR3. Germline V gene lookup returns CDR1 SGHTA and CDR2 FQGNSA. Full variable domain (outside the CDR3, taken from reference TRBV7-2 and TRBJ2-2): GAGVSQSPSNKVTEKGKDVELRCDPISGHTALYWYRQSLGQGLEFLIYFQGNSAPDKSGLPSDRFSAERTGGSVSTLTIQRTQQEDSAVYLCASSARLGNTGELFFGEGSRLTVL.

V is TRBV7-9 and J is TRBJ1-1; D may be TRBD1 (6 bases). CDR3 size: 15 residues. V was clipped by 5 bases and J by 0 bases, with 13 bases between them. Germline lookup yields CDR1 SEHNR and CDR2 FQNEAQ (reference sequence). CDR3 protein: CASSHSQGMNTEAFF. The DNA for the CDR3 is TGTGCCAGCAGCCACTCGCAGGGGATGAACACTGAAGCTTTCTTT.